This T cell receptor (beta chain) was recovered during a study of shared clonotypes between healthy human individuals. The repertoire was sequenced with immunoSEQ multiplex PCR; TCRdb's copy has only in-frame clones and lacks some. The sample includes about 2.2 million clones, just over 90% of them seen just once. The CDR3 loop spans 15 amino acids. With 4 bases clipped from V and 7 bases from J, the junction kept 8 bases outside the gene matches. From germline, CDR1 is SGHVS and CDR2 FNYEAQ. This clone was seen once. Positively selected for CCR7, the CD45RO-negative cells used as naive CD8 cells excluded terminally differentiated effector memory CD45RA+ cells.

The rearrangement uses TRBV7-6 and TRBJ2-7; 12 nucleotides agree with TRBD1. Sequencing was performed on naive CD8+ T cells from PBMCs. The sequence came from a man aged 18 to 29 in good health. Some clones in this sample may be carry-over from other donors' samples. The CDR3 region is CASSSTGTGGREQYF. Here the CDR3 DNA reads TGTGCCAGCAGCTCTACCGGGACAGGGGGCAGGGAGCAGTACTTC.